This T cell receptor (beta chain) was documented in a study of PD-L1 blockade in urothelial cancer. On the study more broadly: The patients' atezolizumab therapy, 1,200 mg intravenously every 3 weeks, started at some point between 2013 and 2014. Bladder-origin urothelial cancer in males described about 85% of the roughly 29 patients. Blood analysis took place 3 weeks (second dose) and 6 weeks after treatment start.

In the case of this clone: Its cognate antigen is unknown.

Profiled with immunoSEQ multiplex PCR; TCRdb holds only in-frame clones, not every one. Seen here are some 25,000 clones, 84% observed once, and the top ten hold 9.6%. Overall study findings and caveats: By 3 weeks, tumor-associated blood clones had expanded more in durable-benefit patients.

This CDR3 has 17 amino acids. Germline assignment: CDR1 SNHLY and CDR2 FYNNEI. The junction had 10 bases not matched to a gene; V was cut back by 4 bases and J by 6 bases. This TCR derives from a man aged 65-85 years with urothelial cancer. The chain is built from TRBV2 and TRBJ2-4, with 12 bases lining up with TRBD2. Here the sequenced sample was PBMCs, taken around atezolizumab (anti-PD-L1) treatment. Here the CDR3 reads CASSVTPTSGGGNIQYF. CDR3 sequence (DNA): TGTGCCAGCAGTGTCACCCCGACTAGCGGGGGTGGAAACATTCAGTACTTC.